This T cell receptor beta chain was captured in a study of T cell responses to AZD1222 COVID-19 vaccine. Germline-derived CDR1 and CDR2 are MRHNA and SNTAGT. This CDR3 contains 15 residues. The V and J ends lost 6 bases and 0 bases respectively, with 12 bases between them. As for this clone: The antigen is unknown.

Clones were sequenced by immunoSEQ multiplex PCR, and TCRdb holds only the in-frame ones, with some missing. The sample has approximately 120,000 clones; about 90% are singletons. Study-wide results and caveats: When two AZD1222 doses had been given, Spike-specific TCR breadth and depth rose.

The TCR comes from an adult in good health. V gene TRBV6-4 combines with J gene TRBJ2-4; D ambiguous. Source: peripheral blood, taken on day 0 of AZD1222 vaccination. As DNA, the CDR3 is TGTGCCAGCAGCCCCCCGACTTTAGCCAAAAACATTCAGTACTTC. It yields the protein CASSPPTLAKNIQYF.